The sequence of this T cell receptor (beta chain) was determined in a study of spatial heterogeneity in lung cancer. Study details: Samples came from about 72 TRACERx patients with untreated early-stage lung cancer. Sequencing was performed on follow-up PBMC samples when available, collected at a median of around 2 years after resection. For the average unique TCR and UMI combination, more than 8.5 occurrences appeared in raw reads.

Every TCR cDNA molecule bore its own unique molecular identifier. Each CDR3 protein gets one entry after TCRdb re-called the 5' RACE reads with MiXCR. Of some 120,000 distinct CDR3 sequences listed, 9% to 15% are singletons. Documented time point: blood at routine non-recurrence follow-up after resection. No cells were sorted before sequencing. The whole RNA sequenced was extracted from tumor, nontumor lung or frozen PBMC. This clonotype was counted between two and nine times. Trimming left V 0 bases short and J 15 bases short, with 3 bases between. The CDR3 length is 9 residues. Specimen: PBMCs, collected at follow-up. This chain links TRBV23-1 with TRBJ2-1, with D hard to call. TRBV23-1 is an ORF for which the function is uncertain. This clonotype was sampled from a male donor with early-stage non-small cell lung cancer. The CDR3 DNA is TGCGCCAGCAGTCAATCGGGGTTCTTC. Amino acid sequence: CASSQSGFF.